This record covers a single T cell receptor beta chain. Its target is not known. The ends were cut back, 7 bases at V and 6 bases at J, with 10 bases in the middle. The CDR3 has 13 residues. Germline CDR1 and CDR2: MNHNS and SASEGT. Preparation of TCR beta libraries was done by quantitative 5'-RACE with molecular barcodes. TCRdb re-called the 5' RACE reads with MiXCR, one entry per CDR3 protein. The data show under 450,000 distinct CDR3 sequences, about 15% seen once. The entry originates in a study of CD8 T cells in ankylosing spondylitis. Study results and caveats: About 8 highly homologous variants made up a TCR beta motif, and this motif appeared characteristic of ankylosing spondylitis blood. Several of the motif variants were reported before in synovial fluid and blood from reactive arthritis. Reportedly, matched ankylosing spondylitis synovial fluid was significantly enriched for disease-linked clones. Disease-linked clones displayed a CD8+ phenotype and appeared relatively rarely in peripheral blood.

Sequencing input: blood, either unsorted or a sorted T cell fraction (not recorded which). The sequence was obtained from a male donor with ankylosing spondylitis. This chain joins TRBV6-1 and TRBJ1-6, with D possibly matching TRBD1 (5 bases). CDR3 sequence: CASTRDLNSPLHF. CDR3 DNA: TGTGCCAGCACCAGGGACCTTAATTCACCCCTCCACTTT.